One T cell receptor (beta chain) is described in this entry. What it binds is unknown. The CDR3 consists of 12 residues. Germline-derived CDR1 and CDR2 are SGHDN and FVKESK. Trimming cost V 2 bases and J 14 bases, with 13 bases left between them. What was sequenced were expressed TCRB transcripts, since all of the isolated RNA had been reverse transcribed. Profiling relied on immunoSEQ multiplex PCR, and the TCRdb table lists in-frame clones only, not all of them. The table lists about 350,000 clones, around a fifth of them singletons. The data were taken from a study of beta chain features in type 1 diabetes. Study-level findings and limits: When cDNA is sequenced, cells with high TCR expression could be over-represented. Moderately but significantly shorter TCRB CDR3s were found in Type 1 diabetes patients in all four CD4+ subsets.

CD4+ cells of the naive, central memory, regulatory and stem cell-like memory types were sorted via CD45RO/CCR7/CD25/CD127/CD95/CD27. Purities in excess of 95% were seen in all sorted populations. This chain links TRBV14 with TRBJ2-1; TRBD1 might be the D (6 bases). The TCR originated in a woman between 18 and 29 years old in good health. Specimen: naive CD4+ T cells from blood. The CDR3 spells CASSQSGRDKFF. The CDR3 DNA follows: TGTGCCAGCAGCCAAAGCGGCAGGGACAAGTTCTTC.